Below, 22 T cell receptor beta chains from the same sample are listed, as sequenced in a study of regulatory T cells in long-lasting Graves disease. Stated time point: persistent/refractory GD, antithyroid drugs over 5 years with positive TRAb. RNA isolated from PBMCs was used to make the TCR library. Arm-PCR of CDR3 regions with iRepertoire HTBI primers generated TCR beta libraries. TCRdb reanalysed the multiplex PCR reads using MiXCR and keeps one entry per CDR3 protein. The sample contains some 420,000 distinct CDR3 sequences, under 25% of which appear only once. Sample: peripheral blood mononuclear cells (PBMCs), taken when the disease was refractory, from a patient treated with antithyroid drugs. The receptors stem from a female donor with Graves disease.

This clonotype was counted only a few times. J is TRBJ2-5 and V is TRBV7-9; the match to TRBD1 covers 11 bases. The CDR3 totals 21 residues. Germline CDR1 SEHNR, CDR2 FQNEAQ (reference sequence). V gave up 5 bases and J gave up 2 bases; unmatched junction bases: 22. Here the CDR3 reads CASSRGIPGQGVLASQETQYF. Written as DNA, the CDR3 is TGTGCCAGCAGCCGAGGGATCCCGGGACAGGGGGTTTTGGCCAGTCAAGAGACCCAGTACTTC.

This sequence joins TRBV7-9 and TRBJ2-3, with 11 bases identical to TRBD2. Germline CDR1 and CDR2: SEHNR and FQNEAQ (reference sequence). Trimming cost V 1 base and J 5 bases; bases outside gene matches: 8. The CDR3 covers 17 residues. The CDR3 sequence is CASSLDLAGGPGDTQYF. DNA for the CDR3: TGTGCCAGCAGCTTAGACTTAGCGGGAGGGCCAGGAGATACGCAGTATTTT.

The table lists this clonotype with a few counts. V is TRBV4-1 and J is TRBJ2-6; TRBD1 might be the D (5 bases). The CDR3 runs to 18 residues. V was pared by 2 bases and J by 0 bases, with 14 bases between. From germline, CDR1 is MGHRA and CDR2 YSYEKL. The CDR3 loop is CASSQKLGAGSGANVLTF. The CDR3 bases are TGCGCCAGCAGCCAAAAATTAGGGGCCGGCTCTGGGGCCAACGTCCTGACTTTC.

As to this clonotype: A much bigger clone sits one base away, suggesting this may be a read error. The rearrangement uses TRBV7-2 and TRBJ2-2; 10 positions agree with TRBD1. The junction had 4 bases not matched to a gene; V was cut back by 3 bases and J by 0 bases. CDR1 SGHTA and CDR2 FQGNSA come from the germline V gene. The CDR3 loop spans 17 amino acids. CDR3 bases: TGTGCCAGCAGCTTCCTTGGGACAGGGGCGAACACCGGGGAGCTGTTTTTT. This translates into CASSFLGTGANTGELFF.

This clonotype appeared many times. This chain links TRBV12-3 or TRBV12-4 with TRBJ1-6; D unresolved. Between the trimmed V and J ends, which lost 3 bases and 8 bases, there was a span of 8 bases. This CDR3 is built from 13 residues. CDR3 bases: TGTGCCAGCAGTTTCGTGACTGATTCACCCCTCCACTTT. Protein: CASSFVTDSPLHF.

This clonotype was found a few times. The rearrangement uses TRBV19 and TRBJ2-7; possible D gene TRBD1, 6 bases. This CDR3 comprises 14 residues. Germline CDR1 reads LNHDA; CDR2 reads SQIVND (reference sequence). Trimming pared 6 bases from V and 1 base from J, leaving 13 bases between. The CDR3 DNA sequence: TGTGCCAGTAGGGGCCAGGGGTCGTCCTACGAGCAGTACTTC. This gives the protein CASRGQGSSYEQYF.

In the case of this clonotype: A much larger clonotype is one base distant, so this may be a read error. The rearrangement joins TRBV15 to TRBJ1-1; unclear D gene. The CDR3 consists of 17 residues. CDR1 and CDR2 from the germline V gene are LNHNV and YYDKDF (reference sequence). CDR3 sequence reads: CVTSARIDSKRVTEAFF. The CDR3 DNA reads TGTGTCACCAGCGCCCGAATAGATAGTAAAAGGGTCACTGAAGCTTTCTTT. The variable domain in full, completed from reference TRBV15 and TRBJ1-1, reads DAMVIQNPRYQVTQFGKPVTLSCSQTLNHNVMYWYQQKSSQAPKLLFHYYDKDFNNEADTPDNFQSRRPNTSFCFLDIRSPGLGDTAMYLCVTSARIDSKRVTEAFFGQGTRLTVV.

The genes are TRBV7-2 and TRBJ1-3, with D possibly TRBD1 on 6 matching bases. The CDR3 contains 18 residues. Germline V lookup: CDR1 SGHTA, CDR2 FQGNSA. V lost 1 base to trimming and J lost 1 base, with 17 bases between them. The chain's CDR3 is CASSLVGGARKSGNTIYF. CDR3 sequence (DNA): TGTGCCAGCAGCTTAGTCGGGGGGGCAAGGAAGTCTGGAAACACCATATATTTT.

This clonotype came up a few times. The chain has TRBV5-6 and TRBJ1-1, with D tentatively TRBD1 (6 bases). Trimming stripped 4 bases from V and 4 bases from J, with 17 bases between. The CDR3 length is 15 residues. Germline assignment: CDR1 SGHDT and CDR2 YYEEEE. In DNA form, the CDR3 reads TGTGCCAGCAGCCTTTGGCTCGGGGGGGCCACTGAAGCTTTCTTT. Translating it yields CASSLWLGGATEAFF.

This clonotype was detected many times. The CDR3 spells CSGGGGQTNTGELFF. Written as DNA, the CDR3 is TGCAGCGGGGGAGGGGGACAGACGAACACCGGGGAGCTGTTTTTT. The chain employs TRBV29-1 and TRBJ2-2; the D gene could be TRBD1 or TRBD2 (7 bases each). Trimming stripped 7 bases from V and 0 bases from J, with 15 bases between. The length of the CDR3 is 15 residues. In germline, CDR1 is SQVTM, CDR2 ANQGSEA.

The V gene is TRBV28, the J gene TRBJ2-3; a weak D match, TRBD2 (7 bases). The CDR3 covers 19 residues. V lost 5 bases, J lost 3 bases, and 27 bases lay in between. The germline gives CDR1 MDHEN, CDR2 SYDVKM. The CDR3 DNA follows: TGTGCCAGCAGTACCACGGGGGGCGGGACGTACGGGGAGACAGATACGCAGTATTTT. It yields the protein CASSTTGGGTYGETDTQYF.

This clonotype was counted a few times. CDR3 nucleotide sequence: TGCAGTGTAGGTCGTGCCGGGGCCAACGTCCTGACTTTC. Its translation is CSVGRAGANVLTF. The chain joins TRBV20-1 to TRBJ2-6; D remains ambiguous. Germline assignment: CDR1 DFQATT and CDR2 SNEGSKA (reference sequence). The germline V and J ends were trimmed by 7 bases and 4 bases, with 11 bases remaining between them. The CDR3 covers 13 residues.

This clonotype was found many times. The V gene is TRBV28, the J gene TRBJ2-7; unclear D gene. CDR3 size: 15 residues. Looked up from germline, CDR1 is MDHEN and CDR2 is SYDVKM. The V end was cut by 1 base, the J end by 5 bases, with 15 bases between. Here the CDR3 reads CASSLLAILPHEQYF. The CDR3 DNA reads as TGTGCCAGCAGTTTATTGGCAATTCTACCCCACGAGCAGTACTTC.

This clonotype was detected many times. This rearrangement joins TRBV7-2 to TRBJ2-5, with D perhaps assigned TRBD1 or TRBD2 (5 bases each). The CDR3 length is 15 residues. Germline assignment: CDR1 SGHTA and CDR2 FQGNSA. V lost 2 bases, J lost 2 bases, and 12 bases lay in between. The CDR3 sequence is CASSLPGAIQETQYF. The CDR3 nucleotides read TGTGCCAGCAGCTTACCCGGGGCTATACAAGAGACCCAGTACTTC.

The chain couples TRBV11-2 to TRBJ1-2, with D possibly matching TRBD1 (5 bases). Germline-derived CDR1 and CDR2 are SGHAT and FQNNGV. The V end lost 1 base, the J end lost 7 bases, and 10 bases lay between the germline ends. This CDR3 contains 13 residues. The CDR3 region is CASSLAGMGGYTF. CDR3 sequence (DNA): TGTGCCAGCAGCTTAGCAGGGATGGGTGGCTACACCTTC.

This clonotype was seen at least ten times. The chain uses TRBV2 and TRBJ2-5; D is unclear. V shed 7 bases and J shed 2 bases, with 8 bases lying between them. CDR3 length: 12 residues. Germline lookup yields CDR1 SNHLY and CDR2 FYNNEI. CDR3 coding DNA: TGTGCCAGCATGGAGTTACAAGAGACCCAGTACTTC. Protein product: CASMELQETQYF.

This clonotype came up many times. This chain joins TRBV7-2 and TRBJ1-6; TRBD1 agrees at 7 bases. Germline loops: CDR1 SGHTA, CDR2 FQGNSA. V shed 0 bases, J shed 10 bases, and the junction held 6 bases outside the gene matches. This CDR3 contains 15 residues. CDR3: CASSLAQGGRSPLHF. In DNA form, the CDR3 reads TGTGCCAGCAGCTTAGCGCAAGGGGGCAGGTCACCCCTCCACTTT.

This clonotype was picked up many times. The rearrangement uses TRBV7-2 and TRBJ2-5; the D is unclear. With 1 base removed from V and 0 bases from J, the gap between germline ends came to 3 bases. This CDR3 has 13 amino acids. Germline V gene data show CDR1 as SGHTA and CDR2 as FQGNSA. The DNA for the CDR3 is TGTGCCAGCAGCTTAGGGTACCAAGAGACCCAGTACTTC. Amino acids: CASSLGYQETQYF.

V usage is TRBV29-1 and J usage is TRBJ2-7, with D perhaps TRBD2 (6 bases). Germline V gives CDR1 SQVTM, CDR2 ANQGSEA. Trimming removed 5 bases at V and 5 bases at J, with 7 bases between. The length of the CDR3 is 10 residues. CDR3 nucleotide sequence: TGCAGCGTTCGGAGGGACGAGCAGTACTTC. Translating gives CSVRRDEQYF.

This clonotype has a count of ten or more. The DNA of the CDR3 is TGTGCCAGCAGTTTATCCCGGACACCACTGAATTACGAGCAGTACTTC. Protein: CASSLSRTPLNYEQYF. V is TRBV28 and J is TRBJ2-7, with a possible D match to TRBD1 (5 bases). The CDR3 is 16 residues long. With 1 base removed from V and 4 bases from J, the gap between germline ends came to 17 bases. CDR1 and CDR2 from the germline V gene are MDHEN and SYDVKM.

This clonotype has more than one count but fewer than ten. A far more abundant clone sits one base away, making this likely a read error. This chain uses TRBV7-9 with TRBJ1-4; D may be TRBD1 (5 bases). The germline V gene has CDR1 SEHNR and CDR2 FQNEAQ (reference sequence). CDR3 size: 13 residues. Between the trimmed V and J ends, which lost 3 bases and 10 bases, there was a span of 12 bases. The CDR3 here is CASSFRGTGKLFF. CDR3 in DNA: TGTGCCAGCAGCTTTAGAGGGACGGGAAAACTGTTTTTT.

This clonotype was seen repeatedly, ten times or more. The rearrangement uses TRBV2 and TRBJ2-2; 11 positions match TRBD2. V dropped 7 bases and J dropped 4; count of bases not matched to a gene: 5. CDR3 size: 15 residues. In germline, CDR1 is SNHLY, CDR2 FYNNEI. CDR3 loop: CASTTSGRSTGELFF. Here the CDR3 DNA reads TGTGCCAGCACAACTAGCGGGAGATCCACCGGGGAGCTGTTTTTT.